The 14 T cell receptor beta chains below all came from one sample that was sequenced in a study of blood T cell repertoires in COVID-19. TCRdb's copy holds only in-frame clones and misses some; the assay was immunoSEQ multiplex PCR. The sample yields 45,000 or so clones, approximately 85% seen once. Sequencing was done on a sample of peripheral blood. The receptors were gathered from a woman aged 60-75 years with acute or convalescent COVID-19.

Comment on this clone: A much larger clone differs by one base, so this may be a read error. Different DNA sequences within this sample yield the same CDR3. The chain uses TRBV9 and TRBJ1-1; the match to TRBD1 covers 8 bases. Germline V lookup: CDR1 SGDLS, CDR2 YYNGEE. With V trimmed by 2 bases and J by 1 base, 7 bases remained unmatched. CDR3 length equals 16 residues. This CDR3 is CASSVHAGQENTEAFF. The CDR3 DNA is TGTGCCAGCAGCGTCCACGCGGGACAGGAGAACACTGAAGCTTTCTTT.

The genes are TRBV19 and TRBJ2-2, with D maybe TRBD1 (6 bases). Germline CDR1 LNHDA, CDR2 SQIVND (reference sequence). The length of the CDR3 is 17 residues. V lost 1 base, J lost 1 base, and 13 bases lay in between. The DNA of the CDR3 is TGTGCCAGTAGTATAGGCCGTGGGGGCTTGAACACCGGGGAGCTGTTTTTT. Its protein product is CASSIGRGGLNTGELFF.

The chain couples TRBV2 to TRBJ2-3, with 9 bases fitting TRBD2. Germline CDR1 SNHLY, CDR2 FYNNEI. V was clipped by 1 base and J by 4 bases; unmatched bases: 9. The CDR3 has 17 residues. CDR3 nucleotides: TGTGCCAGCAGTGAAGTGCTTCCTAGCGGGGAGGCAGATACGCAGTATTTT. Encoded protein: CASSEVLPSGEADTQYF.

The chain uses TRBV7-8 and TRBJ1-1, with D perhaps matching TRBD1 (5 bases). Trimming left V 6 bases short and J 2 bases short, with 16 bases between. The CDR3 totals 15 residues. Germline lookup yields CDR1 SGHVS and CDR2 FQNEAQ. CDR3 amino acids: CASRTLTGSNTEAFF. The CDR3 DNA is TGTGCCAGCAGAACACTTACAGGTTCTAACACTGAAGCTTTCTTT.

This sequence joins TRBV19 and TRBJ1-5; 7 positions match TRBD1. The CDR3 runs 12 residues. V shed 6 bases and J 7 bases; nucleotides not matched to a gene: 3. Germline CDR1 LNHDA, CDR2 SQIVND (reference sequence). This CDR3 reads CASSHRGQPQHF. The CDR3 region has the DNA TGTGCCAGTAGCCACAGGGGACAGCCCCAGCATTTT.

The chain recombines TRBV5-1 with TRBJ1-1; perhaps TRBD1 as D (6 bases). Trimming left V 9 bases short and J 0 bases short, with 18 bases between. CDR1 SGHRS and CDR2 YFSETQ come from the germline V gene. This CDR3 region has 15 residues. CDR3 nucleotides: TGCGCCACCCGACAGGACCCGGCCATGAACACTGAAGCTTTCTTT. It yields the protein CATRQDPAMNTEAFF.

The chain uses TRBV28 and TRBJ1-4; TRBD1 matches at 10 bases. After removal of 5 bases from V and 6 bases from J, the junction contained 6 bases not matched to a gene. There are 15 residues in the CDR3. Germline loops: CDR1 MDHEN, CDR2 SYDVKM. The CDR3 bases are TGTGCCAGCAGTCAAAGGACAGGGGGTGATGAAAAACTGTTTTTT. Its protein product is CASSQRTGGDEKLFF.

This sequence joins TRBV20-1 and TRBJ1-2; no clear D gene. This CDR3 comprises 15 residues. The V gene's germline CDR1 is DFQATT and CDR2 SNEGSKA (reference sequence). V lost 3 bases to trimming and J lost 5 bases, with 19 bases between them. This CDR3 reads CSASLRHDSRYGYTF. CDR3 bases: TGCAGTGCTAGTTTAAGGCACGACTCTCGGTATGGCTACACCTTC.

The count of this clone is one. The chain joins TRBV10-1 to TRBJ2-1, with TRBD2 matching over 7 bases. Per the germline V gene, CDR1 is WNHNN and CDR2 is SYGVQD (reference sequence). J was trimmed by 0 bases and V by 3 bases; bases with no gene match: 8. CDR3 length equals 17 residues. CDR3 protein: CASSDRAGLSSYNEQFF. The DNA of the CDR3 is TGCGCCAGCAGTGACAGAGCGGGGCTAAGCTCCTACAATGAGCAGTTCTTC.

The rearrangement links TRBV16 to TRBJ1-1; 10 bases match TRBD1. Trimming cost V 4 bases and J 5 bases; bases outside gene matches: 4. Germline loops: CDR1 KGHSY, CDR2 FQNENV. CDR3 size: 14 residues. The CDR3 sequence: CASSRQGAGTEAFF. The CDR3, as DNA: TGTGCCAGCAGCCGACAGGGGGCTGGTACTGAAGCTTTCTTT.

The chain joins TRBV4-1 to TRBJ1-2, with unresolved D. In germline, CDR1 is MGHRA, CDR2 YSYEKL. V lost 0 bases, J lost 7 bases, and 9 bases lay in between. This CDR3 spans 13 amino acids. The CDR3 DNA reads TGCGCCAGCAGCCAAGATCCGTTCTTTGGCTACACCTTC. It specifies CASSQDPFFGYTF.

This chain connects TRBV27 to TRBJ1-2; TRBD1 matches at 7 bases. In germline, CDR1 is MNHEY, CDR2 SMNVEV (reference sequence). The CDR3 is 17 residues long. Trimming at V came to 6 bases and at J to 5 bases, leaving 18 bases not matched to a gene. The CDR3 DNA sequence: TGTGCCAGCAGCCCCCGAAAATCCACAGGGGCCCTGTATGGCTACACCTTC. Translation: CASSPRKSTGALYGYTF.

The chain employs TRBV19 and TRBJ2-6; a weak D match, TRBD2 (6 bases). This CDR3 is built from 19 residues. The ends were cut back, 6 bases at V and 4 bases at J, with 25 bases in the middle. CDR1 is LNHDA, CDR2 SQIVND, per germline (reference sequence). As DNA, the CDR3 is TGTGCCAGTAGCGCCCCCCCAGGGAGGACCGGGTCCGGGGCCAACGTCCTGACTTTC. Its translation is CASSAPPGRTGSGANVLTF.

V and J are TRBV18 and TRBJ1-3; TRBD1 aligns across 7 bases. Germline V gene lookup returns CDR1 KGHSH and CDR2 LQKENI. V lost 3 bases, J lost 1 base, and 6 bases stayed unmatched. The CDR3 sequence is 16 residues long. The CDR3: CASSPQGDTSGNTIYF. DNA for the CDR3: TGTGCCAGCTCACCTCAGGGGGATACGTCTGGAAACACCATATATTTT.